The TCR beta chain described here comes from a study of TIL therapy for anti-PD-1-resistant metastatic lung cancer. Study overall: Median tumor mutation burden was roughly 1.4 mutations per megabase.

Indicated time point: pre-treatment sample, taken before nivolumab and TIL therapy. Patients were adults with stage 4 NSCLC. V was shortened by 0 bases and J by 4 bases, with 12 bases between the two germline ends. CDR3 length: 15 amino acids. Per germline, CDR1 SGHRS and CDR2 YFSETQ. Sequencing used immunoSEQ v3. Libraries were sequenced to around 2 million read pairs (survey) or roughly 4.5-6 million (deep). Method: immunoSEQ multiplex PCR; TCRdb's copy keeps in-frame clones and lacks some. The sample consists of just over 45,000 clones, around 80% of them appearing once. V is TRBV5-1 and J is TRBJ2-3, with D unresolved. Specimen: blood, collected at baseline. This receptor was obtained from an older man with non-small cell lung cancer. CDR3 region: CASSLVSFSADTQYF. DNA of the CDR3: TGCGCCAGCAGCTTGGTATCCTTCAGCGCAGATACGCAGTATTTT.